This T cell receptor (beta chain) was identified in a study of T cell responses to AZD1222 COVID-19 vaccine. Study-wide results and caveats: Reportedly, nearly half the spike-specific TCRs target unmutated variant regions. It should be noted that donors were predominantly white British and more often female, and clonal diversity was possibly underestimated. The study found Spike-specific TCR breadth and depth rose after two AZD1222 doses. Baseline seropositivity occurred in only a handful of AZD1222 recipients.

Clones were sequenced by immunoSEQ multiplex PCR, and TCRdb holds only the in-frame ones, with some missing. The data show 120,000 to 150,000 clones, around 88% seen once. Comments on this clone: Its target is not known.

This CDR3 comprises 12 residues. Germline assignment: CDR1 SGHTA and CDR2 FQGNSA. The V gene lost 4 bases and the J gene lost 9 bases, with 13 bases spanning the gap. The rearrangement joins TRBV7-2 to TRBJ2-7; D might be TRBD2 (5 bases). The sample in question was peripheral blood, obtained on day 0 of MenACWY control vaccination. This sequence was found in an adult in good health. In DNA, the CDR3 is TGTGCCAGCAGCTACGGGTCAGCGGTGCAGTACTTC. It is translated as CASSYGSAVQYF.